This passage covers 6 T cell receptor beta chains from one sample sequenced in a study of technical replicates of blood from several donors. TCRdb's copy holds only in-frame clones and misses some; the assay was immunoSEQ multiplex PCR. The sample lists about 89,000 clones, 94% occurring once. Sequencing was done on a sample of T cells isolated from PBMCs. The receptor source for this set is a human donor in good health.

The genes are TRBV4-2 and TRBJ1-2; D might be TRBD1 (6 bases). The germline V gene has CDR1 LGHNA and CDR2 YNFKEQ. This CDR3 is 16 amino acids long. V was trimmed by 5 bases and J by 3 bases, leaving 19 bases between them. The CDR3 loop reads CASSFNLQGEHYGYTF. CDR3 DNA: TGTGCCAGCAGCTTCAACCTACAGGGAGAGCACTATGGCTACACCTTC.

The chain combines TRBV10-1 with TRBJ1-1; 8 bases line up with TRBD1. Trimming cost V 2 bases and J 3 bases; bases outside gene matches: 5. This CDR3 contains 15 residues. CDR1 and CDR2 from the germline V gene are WNHNN and SYGVQD (reference sequence). The CDR3: CASSETSTGDTEAFF. The CDR3 bases are TGCGCCAGCAGTGAGACTTCGACAGGGGACACTGAAGCTTTCTTT.

The chain couples TRBV5-4 to TRBJ2-2, with a tentative D call TRBD1 (6 bases). V lost 3 bases and J lost 0, with 9 bases in between. Germline V gives CDR1 SGHNT, CDR2 YYREEE (reference sequence). CDR3 length: 15 amino acids. The CDR3 loop is CASSSGVANTGELFF. In nucleotides, the CDR3 is TGTGCCAGCAGCTCAGGGGTGGCGAACACCGGGGAGCTGTTTTTT.

As to this clone: Other nucleotide sequences in the sample specify the same CDR3. V gene TRBV27 combines with J gene TRBJ1-5; D call uncertain. CDR1 is MNHEY, CDR2 SMNVEV, per germline (reference sequence). The V gene lost 4 bases and the J gene lost 4 bases, with 5 bases spanning the gap. The CDR3 contains 12 residues. CDR3 loop: CASSSLNQPQHF. For the CDR3, the DNA is TGTGCCAGCAGTTCTCTAAATCAGCCCCAGCATTTT.

V and J are TRBV7-8 and TRBJ2-5; D is undetermined. Germline V CDR1 and CDR2: SGHVS, FQNEAQ. Between the trimmed V and J ends, which lost 7 bases and 5 bases, there was a span of 11 bases. This CDR3 spans 12 amino acids. The CDR3 sequence is CASTLLRETQYF. CDR3 DNA sequence: TGTGCCAGCACCCTTCTTCGGGAGACCCAGTACTTC.

This chain uses TRBV15 with TRBJ2-1; 10 nucleotides match TRBD2. The CDR3 runs 13 residues. V shed 8 bases and J 10 bases; nucleotides not matched to a gene: 8. Germline CDR1 LNHNV, CDR2 YYDKDF (reference sequence). The CDR3 sequence is CATVKLAGSEQFF. The DNA of the CDR3 is TGTGCCACCGTGAAACTAGCGGGATCAGAGCAGTTCTTC.